This is a list of T cell receptor beta chains from one sample in a study of CD4 T cell repertoires in COVID-19. Assay used: immunoSEQ multiplex PCR; TCRdb lists only in-frame clones, some missing. Of 20,000 or so clones listed, around 86% were seen once; the top ten hold approximately 0.6%. This specimen was central memory CD4+ T cells from blood, taken before the COVID-19 pandemic. These receptors were taken from a human donor who had COVID-19. The CDR3 runs from the conserved cysteine through the conserved F or W. Fields, in order: CDR3 DNA, CDR3 protein, CDR3 length, clone size, V gene, J gene, D gene. D genes are given only for firm matches. A row's size may be missing; if present it is once, few, many or a size class.

TGTGCCAGCAGCTTGGGGACAACCACAGATACGCAGTATTTT,CASSLGTTTDTQYF,14,-,TRBV5-6,TRBJ2-3,-
TGTGCCGGGCAGAGCTCCTACAATGAGCAGTTCTTC,CAGQSSYNEQFF,12,-,TRBV6-1,TRBJ2-1,-
TGTGCCACCAGCAGAGAGCAGGGTGCCTACGAGCAGTACTTC,CATSREQGAYEQYF,14,-,TRBV15,TRBJ2-7,-
TGTGCCAGCAGTGTACAGGCGAACACTGAAGCTTTCTTT,CASSVQANTEAFF,13,-,TRBV6-1,TRBJ1-1,-
TGTGCCAGCAGCGCCGACCCTGCGGGAGGATTGAATGAGCAGTTCTTC,CASSADPAGGLNEQFF,16,-,TRBV7-9,TRBJ2-1,TRBD2
TGTGCCAGCAGCCAAGAAAGTAGTCGCGAGCAGTACTTC,CASSQESSREQYF,13,once,TRBV14,TRBJ2-7,-
TGCGCCAGCAGCTTGGAGGGACTAGCACTGAGCCCAGATACGCAGTATTTT,CASSLEGLALSPDTQYF,17,-,TRBV5-1,TRBJ2-3,TRBD2
TGTGCCAGCAGCCCCGGGAGGGAGACCCAGTACTTC,CASSPGRETQYF,12,-,TRBV27,TRBJ2-5,TRBD2
TGTGCCAGCAGCCGAACGGGAGGGAGCTCCTACGAGCAGTACTTC,CASSRTGGSSYEQYF,15,-,TRBV7-2,TRBJ2-7,TRBD2
TGCAGCGCCCGTCGGGACAGCAACACTGAAGCTTTCTTT,CSARRDSNTEAFF,13,-,TRBV29-1,TRBJ1-1,TRBD1
TGTGCCAGCAGTTCCGGGACAGGGGGAACCTACGAGCAGTACTTC,CASSSGTGGTYEQYF,15,-,TRBV2,TRBJ2-7,TRBD1
TGTGCCAGCATCGTATCAGGGGGAAACGAGCAGTACTTC,CASIVSGGNEQYF,13,-,TRBV6-1,TRBJ2-7,TRBD1
TGTGCCAGTAGTGGGGGGTACAATCAGCCCCAGCATTTT,CASSGGYNQPQHF,13,-,TRBV19,TRBJ1-5,-
TGTGCCAGTAGTATAGGGGCCATGAACACTGAAGCTTTCTTT,CASSIGAMNTEAFF,14,-,TRBV19,TRBJ1-1,-
TGTGCCATCATGGACAGGGCGGCAGAGACCCAGTACTTC,CAIMDRAAETQYF,13,once,TRBV6-1,TRBJ2-5,TRBD1
TGTGCCAGTAGTATAGATTACGGTATGACCTTC,CASSIDYGMTF,11,-,TRBV19,TRBJ1-2,-
TGCGCCAGCAGCACCGCGCCCGGTCATTCCTACGAGCAGTACTTC,CASSTAPGHSYEQYF,15,-,TRBV5-1,TRBJ2-7,-
TGTGCCAGCAGTGAAGCCTCGACTAGCGAGACCCAGTACTTC,CASSEASTSETQYF,14,-,TRBV6-1,TRBJ2-5,TRBD2
TGTGCCAGTAGTGCCGGTCCAGAGGCGGGCTACACCTTC,CASSAGPEAGYTF,13,-,TRBV19,TRBJ1-2,-
TGTGCCAGCAGTGAATCCCCGGGTAGGCCCGGGTCGGTTGAGCAGTTCTTC,CASSESPGRPGSVEQFF,17,-,TRBV25-1,TRBJ2-1,-
TGTGCCAGCAGCCAAGATATAGACTATGGCTACACCTTC,CASSQDIDYGYTF,13,once,TRBV4-2,TRBJ1-2,-
TGTGCCAGCTCACGTGACAGCCCTTCCTACGAGCAGTACTTC,CASSRDSPSYEQYF,14,once,TRBV18,TRBJ2-7,-
TGTGCCAGCAGCCGAGACAGGGGCAGTGGAAACACCATATATTTT,CASSRDRGSGNTIYF,15,-,TRBV4-2,TRBJ1-3,TRBD1
TGTGCCAGCAGTGAGGAGGGATCTGGGGCCAACGTCCTGACTTTC,CASSEEGSGANVLTF,15,once,TRBV6-4,TRBJ2-6,-
TGTGCCTGGAGTGCGGCTAGTATAAAGTACTTC,CAWSAASIKYF,11,-,TRBV30,TRBJ2-7,-
TGTGCCAGCAGTACACGACAGGGAAACACTGAAGCTTTCTTT,CASSTRQGNTEAFF,14,-,TRBV27,TRBJ1-1,TRBD1
TGTGCCAGCAGCGTGGACTTACAGACTAACATTCAGTACTTC,CASSVDLQTNIQYF,14,-,TRBV9,TRBJ2-4,-